The present entry profiles one TCR beta chain with its context. The sample originates from a study of T cell changes during pregnancy in multiple sclerosis. Method: immunoSEQ multiplex PCR; TCRdb's copy keeps in-frame clones and lacks some. This table holds about 70,000 clones, 92% found once. The receptor's source is a female donor with multiple sclerosis, enrolled in a pregnancy study. The source was CD4+ T cells from peripheral blood mononuclear cells, collected after pregnancy.

CDR3 region: CASSLGPRGQPQHF. The CDR3 DNA follows: TGTGCCAGCAGCTTGGGGCCAAGGGGTCAGCCCCAGCATTTT. V and J are TRBV5-5 and TRBJ1-5, with a tentative D call TRBD1 (5 bases). Looked up from germline, CDR1 is SGHKS and CDR2 is YYEKEE (reference sequence). The CDR3 has 14 residues. V was shortened by 0 bases and J by 6 bases, with 10 bases between the two germline ends.